The 24 T cell receptor beta chains reported below all come from one sample, sequenced in a study of blood T cell repertoires in COVID-19. This table comes from immunoSEQ multiplex PCR, and its TCRdb copy is limited to in-frame clones, with some not included. The table records roughly 170,000 clones, 60% to 80% of them present only once. The sequencing sample was made of peripheral blood. These receptors originate from a woman aged 70-85 years with acute or convalescent COVID-19.

The gene calls are TRBV24-1 and TRBJ1-5; 7 bases match TRBD1. V was clipped by 7 bases and J by 10 bases; unmatched bases: 24. The CDR3 is made up of 18 amino acids. Germline CDR1 reads KGHDR; CDR2 reads SFDVKD. The CDR3 here is CATREIPGSGQVGSPQHF. As DNA, the CDR3 is TGTGCCACCAGAGAAATTCCGGGGAGCGGACAGGTCGGATCCCCCCAGCATTTT.

The chain links TRBV24-1 to TRBJ1-2, with 12 bases that match TRBD1. Germline-derived CDR1 and CDR2 are KGHDR and SFDVKD. The CDR3 runs 16 residues. The V segment lost 3 bases and the J segment 8 bases; nucleotides outside the gene matches: 9. The CDR3 here is CATSDGTGTGGDGYTF. CDR3 DNA sequence: TGTGCCACCAGTGATGGTACCGGGACAGGGGGCGACGGCTACACCTTC.

The V gene is TRBV6-4, the J gene TRBJ2-1, with 7 bases matching TRBD2. The V and J ends lost 11 bases and 9 bases, in that order; junction bases with no gene match: 10. Germline V CDR1 and CDR2: MRHNA, SNTAGT. The CDR3 is 12 amino acids. The CDR3 sequence is CAGREVALEQFF. In DNA, the CDR3 is TGTGCCGGGAGGGAGGTGGCCCTTGAGCAGTTCTTC.

The CDR3: CASSPEAPILSPPEAFF. DNA for the CDR3: TGTGCCAGTAGCCCCGAGGCCCCAATTTTATCGCCCCCTGAAGCTTTCTTT. The chain has TRBV19 and TRBJ1-1; D gene uncertain. This CDR3 spans 17 amino acids. Trimming removed 6 bases from V and 6 bases from J, with 26 bases in between. CDR1 is LNHDA and CDR2 is SQIVND in the germline V gene (reference sequence).

The chain couples TRBV7-3 to TRBJ2-1; 9 nucleotides match TRBD1. This CDR3 region has 16 residues. In germline, CDR1 is SGHTA, CDR2 FQGTGA. With 1 base clipped from V and 3 bases from J, the junction kept 4 bases outside the gene matches. CDR3 sequence reads: CASSLRGQGFYNEQFF. Here the CDR3 DNA reads TGTGCCAGCAGCTTAAGAGGACAGGGGTTCTACAATGAGCAGTTCTTC.

The chain has TRBV12-3 or TRBV12-4 and TRBJ2-2, with D tentatively TRBD2 (5 bases). The CDR3 runs 13 residues. V lost 5 bases and J 5 bases, leaving 9 bases between the germline ends. The CDR3 DNA is TGTGCCAGCAGTCCTGGACTTACCGGGGAGCTGTTTTTT. It is translated as CASSPGLTGELFF.

This chain connects TRBV7-3 to TRBJ1-1; TRBD1 matches 7 bases. Losses at the gene ends were 0 bases for V and 5 bases for J; bases not matched to a gene: 3. CDR3 length: 14 amino acids. Germline lookup yields CDR1 SGHTA and CDR2 FQGTGA. DNA for the CDR3: TGTGCCAGCAGCTTAACGGCCAGGGGGACTGAAGCTTTCTTT. Translating it yields CASSLTARGTEAFF.

V usage is TRBV4-1 and J usage is TRBJ2-7; D possibly corresponds to TRBD1 (6 bases). CDR1 is MGHRA, CDR2 YSYEKL, per germline. CDR3 size: 17 residues. V lost 1 base, J lost 0 bases, and 16 bases lay in between. The DNA for the CDR3 is TGCGCCAGCAGCCAAGGCCGCGGACAGCCGAGCTCCTACGAGCAGTACTTC. Amino acid sequence: CASSQGRGQPSSYEQYF.

This clone turned up a few times. This chain uses TRBV5-4 with TRBJ1-4, with D maybe TRBD1 (6 bases). This CDR3 contains 13 residues. Germline V gene data show CDR1 as SGHNT and CDR2 as YYREEE (reference sequence). V lost 4 bases, J lost 5 bases, and 9 bases lay in between. DNA for the CDR3: TGTGCCAGCAGCCTGAGGGGGAATGAAAAACTGTTTTTT. This gives the protein CASSLRGNEKLFF.

CDR3 loop: CARKGQAGTEAFF. For the CDR3, the DNA is TGTGCCAGGAAGGGACAGGCAGGGACTGAAGCTTTCTTT. This chain links TRBV21-1 with TRBJ1-1; TRBD1, as called in the table, went unchecked against the DNA. TRBV21-1 is annotated as a pseudogene. This CDR3 comprises 13 residues.

J is TRBJ2-3 and V is TRBV7-9; D gene uncertain. Germline-derived CDR1 and CDR2 are SEHNR and FQNEAQ (reference sequence). V was pared by 1 base and J by 1 base, with 3 bases between. The CDR3 runs to 13 residues. The CDR3 DNA is TGTGCCAGCAGCTTAGGCGGCACAGATACGCAGTATTTT. Translation gives CASSLGGTDTQYF.

V usage is TRBV5-4 and J usage is TRBJ1-1; 7 nucleotides align to TRBD1. CDR1 is SGHNT, CDR2 YYREEE, per germline (reference sequence). The CDR3 is 14 residues long. The ends lost 1 base at V and 4 bases at J; junction bases unmatched: 4. The CDR3 DNA is TGTGCCAGCAGCTTGATACAGGGGACCACTGAAGCTTTCTTT. It is translated as CASSLIQGTTEAFF.

This chain links TRBV4-1 with TRBJ2-7; D possibly corresponds to TRBD2 (6 bases). Germline lookup yields CDR1 MGHRA and CDR2 YSYEKL. Trimming pared 1 base from V and 0 bases from J, leaving 25 bases between. The CDR3 totals 20 residues. As DNA, the CDR3 is TGCGCCAGCAGCCAAGCATGGTTCCCGGGCGGGGTGAGTAGCTCCTACGAGCAGTACTTC. Amino acids: CASSQAWFPGGVSSSYEQYF.

The chain joins TRBV28 to TRBJ1-5; 9 bases fit TRBD1. The CDR3 totals 17 residues. Germline V gives CDR1 MDHEN, CDR2 SYDVKM. The ends lost 5 bases at V and 0 bases at J; junction bases unmatched: 8. CDR3 in DNA: TGTGCCAGCAGTCTAACAGGGGGCGCGGGTAGCAATCAGCCCCAGCATTTT. It translates to CASSLTGGAGSNQPQHF. The full variable domain, with the rest looked up from reference TRBV28 and TRBJ1-5, is DVKVTQSSRYLVKRTGEKVFLECVQDMDHENMFWYRQDPGLGLRLIYFSYDVKMKEKGDIPEGYSVSREKKERFSLILESASTNQTSMYLCASSLTGGAGSNQPQHFGDGTRLSIL.

In this sample, this clone turned up once. The chain uses TRBV5-1 and TRBJ2-7; 8 nucleotides align to TRBD2. This CDR3 has 16 amino acids. V dropped 4 bases and J dropped 3; count of bases not matched to a gene: 12. CDR1 is SGHRS and CDR2 is YFSETQ in the germline V gene. CDR3 sequence (DNA): TGCGCCAGCAGCAAATCCCTGGCGGGAGGCGACTACGAGCAGTACTTC. Encoded protein: CASSKSLAGGDYEQYF.

V gene TRBV7-9 combines with J gene TRBJ2-3, with D possibly matching TRBD1 (5 bases). Per the germline V gene, CDR1 is SEHNR and CDR2 is FQNEAQ (reference sequence). Trimming took 5 bases from V and 2 from J, leaving 17 bases between them. The CDR3 loop spans 16 amino acids. The CDR3 coding sequence is TGTGCCAGCAGCATAAGGACACAAGCGATCACAGATACGCAGTATTTT. Protein sequence: CASSIRTQAITDTQYF.

The genes are TRBV29-1 and TRBJ1-2; D is undetermined. Germline V gene lookup returns CDR1 SQVTM and CDR2 ANQGSEA. Between the trimmed V and J ends, which lost 2 bases and 8 bases, there was a span of 21 bases. This CDR3 spans 15 amino acids. The CDR3 is CSVETPNRTEGGYTF. The DNA for the CDR3 is TGCAGCGTTGAAACCCCAAATAGGACCGAGGGCGGCTACACCTTC.

The chain carries TRBV5-6 and TRBJ1-2; a weak D match, TRBD1 (6 bases). This CDR3 region has 15 residues. In germline, CDR1 is SGHDT, CDR2 YYEEEE. V shed 2 bases and J shed 2 bases, with 13 bases lying between them. In DNA, the CDR3 is TGTGCCAGCAGCTTAGAACCCGGGACAAACTATGGCTACACCTTC. Translation gives CASSLEPGTNYGYTF.

The chain uses TRBV7-3 and TRBJ1-1, with a possible D match to TRBD1 (6 bases). The CDR3 has 13 residues. Trimming took off 5 bases at V and 9 bases at J, with 16 bases between the two ends. Germline V gives CDR1 SGHTA, CDR2 FQGTGA. The CDR3: CASSPDGGLKAFF. CDR3 DNA: TGTGCCAGCAGCCCCGATGGGGGCCTTAAAGCTTTCTTT. Combining the CDR3 with reference TRBV7-3 and TRBJ1-1 gives the whole variable domain GAGVSQTPSNKVTEKGKYVELRCDPISGHTALYWYRQSLGQGPEFLIYFQGTGAADDSGLPNDRFFAVRPEGSVSTLKIQRTERGDSAVYLCASSPDGGLKAFFGQGTRLTVV.

The chain employs TRBV3-1 (or the pseudogene TRBV3-2) and TRBJ2-1; 7 bases map to TRBD2. The germline V gene encodes CDR1 LGHDT and CDR2 YNNKEL (reference sequence). The CDR3 sequence is 13 residues long. V shed 2 bases, J shed 10 bases, and the junction held 5 bases outside the gene matches. The CDR3, as DNA: TGTGCCAGCAGCCAACCGCGACTAGCCGAGCAGTTCTTC. Its translation is CASSQPRLAEQFF.

The V gene is TRBV28, the J gene TRBJ2-7; no clear D. Per germline, CDR1 MDHEN and CDR2 SYDVKM. The CDR3 totals 13 residues. Between the trimmed V and J ends, which lost 8 bases and 2 bases, there was a span of 13 bases. The CDR3 sequence: CASATGGPYEQYF. DNA of the CDR3: TGTGCCAGCGCTACCGGTGGGCCCTACGAGCAGTACTTC. Full variable domain (remainder filled in from reference TRBV28 and TRBJ2-7): DVKVTQSSRYLVKRTGEKVFLECVQDMDHENMFWYRQDPGLGLRLIYFSYDVKMKEKGDIPEGYSVSREKKERFSLILESASTNQTSMYLCASATGGPYEQYFGPGTRLTVT.

The chain combines TRBV7-2 with TRBJ2-7; D is possibly TRBD2 (6 bases). Germline CDR1 and CDR2: SGHTA and FQGNSA. With 0 bases removed from V and 0 bases from J, the gap between germline ends came to 9 bases. The CDR3 consists of 15 residues. DNA for the CDR3: TGTGCCAGCAGCTTAGCTACCGGGAGCTCCTACGAGCAGTACTTC. Protein sequence: CASSLATGSSYEQYF.

The rearrangement joins TRBV5-8 to TRBJ1-6; 7 nucleotides agree with TRBD1. In germline, CDR1 is SGHTS, CDR2 YDEGEE. Trimming took 5 bases from V and 6 from J; bases not matched to a gene: 14. The CDR3 loop spans 17 amino acids. CDR3 region: CASRMGAQGVLNSPLHF. The CDR3 DNA is TGTGCCAGCAGAATGGGGGCTCAGGGGGTCCTTAATTCACCCCTCCACTTT.

The J gene is TRBJ1-2, the V gene TRBV7-2; possibly TRBD1 for D (6 bases). The CDR3 has 15 residues. Germline V CDR1 and CDR2: SGHTA, FQGNSA. V dropped 3 bases and J dropped 2 bases, with 13 bases sitting between them. The CDR3 here is CASSFRGLGNYGYTF. The CDR3 DNA is TGTGCCAGCAGCTTCAGGGGATTAGGGAACTATGGCTACACCTTC.